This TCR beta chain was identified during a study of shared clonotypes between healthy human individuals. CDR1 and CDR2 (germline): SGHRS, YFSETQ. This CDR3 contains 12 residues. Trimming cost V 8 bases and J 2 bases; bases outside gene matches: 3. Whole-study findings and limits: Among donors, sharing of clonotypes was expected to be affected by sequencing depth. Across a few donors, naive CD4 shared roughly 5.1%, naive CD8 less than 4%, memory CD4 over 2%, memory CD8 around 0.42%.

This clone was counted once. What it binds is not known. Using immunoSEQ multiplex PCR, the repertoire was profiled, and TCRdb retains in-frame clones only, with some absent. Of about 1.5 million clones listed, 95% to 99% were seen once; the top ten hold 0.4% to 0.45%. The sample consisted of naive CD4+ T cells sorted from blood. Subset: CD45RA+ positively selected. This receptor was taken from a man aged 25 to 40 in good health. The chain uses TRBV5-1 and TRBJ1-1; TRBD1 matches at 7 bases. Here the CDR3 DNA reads TGCGCCAGTGGGGACAGCAACACTGAAGCTTTCTTT. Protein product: CASGDSNTEAFF. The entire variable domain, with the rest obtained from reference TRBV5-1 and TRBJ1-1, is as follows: KAGVTQTPRYLIKTRGQQVTLSCSPISGHRSVSWYQQTPGQGLQFLFEYFSETQRNKGNFPGRFSGRQFSNSRSEMNVSTLELGDSALYLCASGDSNTEAFFGQGTRLTVV.